This T cell receptor beta chain was observed in a study of somatic mutations in cytotoxic T cells in rheumatoid arthritis. Turning to the study itself: Certain T-cell populations stained with V beta antibodies were FACS-sorted to nearly 100% purity, and V beta1+ cells were TCRB-sequenced.

Findings and caveats of the study: There was no knowledge of the antigen targets of the expanded CD8+ clones.

V was pared by 3 bases and J by 4 bases, with 6 bases of the junction left unmatched. CDR1 SGDLS and CDR2 YYNGEE come from the germline V gene. The CDR3 has 14 amino acids. TCRdb's table, derived via immunoSEQ multiplex PCR, lists solely in-frame clones and lacks some. This table has 20,000 to 25,000 clones, 65% to 85% appearing once. Worth noting for this clone: Its target is not known.

Input material: CD8+ T cells sorted from blood. The chain joins TRBV9 to TRBJ1-1; TRBD1 aligns across 7 bases. This TCR derives from an adult with rheumatoid arthritis. CDR3 in DNA: TGTGCCAGCAGCGCAGCCTACAGGGGCACTGAAGCTTTCTTT. Translated, it gives CASSAAYRGTEAFF.